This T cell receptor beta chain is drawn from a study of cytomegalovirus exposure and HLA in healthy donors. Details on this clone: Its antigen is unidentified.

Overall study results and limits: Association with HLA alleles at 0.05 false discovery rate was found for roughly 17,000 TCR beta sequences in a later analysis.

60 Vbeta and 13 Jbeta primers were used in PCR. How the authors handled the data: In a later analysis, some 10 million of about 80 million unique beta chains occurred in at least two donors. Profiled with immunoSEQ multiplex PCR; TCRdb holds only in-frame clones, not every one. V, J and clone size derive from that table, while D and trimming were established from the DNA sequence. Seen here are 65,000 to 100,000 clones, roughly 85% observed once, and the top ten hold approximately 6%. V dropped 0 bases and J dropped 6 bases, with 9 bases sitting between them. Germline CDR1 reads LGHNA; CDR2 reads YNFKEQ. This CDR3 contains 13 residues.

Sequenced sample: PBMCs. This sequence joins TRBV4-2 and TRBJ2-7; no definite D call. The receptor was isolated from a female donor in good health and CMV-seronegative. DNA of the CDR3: TGTGCCAGCAGCCAAGAACAAGTTTCCGAGCAGTACTTC. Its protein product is CASSQEQVSEQYF.